This T cell receptor beta chain was sequenced in a study of cytomegalovirus exposure and HLA in healthy donors. 60 Vbeta and 13 Jbeta primers were used in PCR. Libraries were prepared by immunoSEQ multiplex PCR; TCRdb keeps only in-frame clonotypes and omits some of them. The sample shows approximately 250,000 clones, just under 80% of them seen only once. The V segment lost 2 bases and the J segment 6 bases; nucleotides outside the gene matches: 1. This CDR3 has 12 amino acids. CDR1 is SGHNT, CDR2 YYREEE, per germline (reference sequence). This receptor was identified in a boy aged 5-17 years in good health and CMV-seronegative. Material for sequencing was PBMCs. The rearrangement joins TRBV5-4 to TRBJ1-2; 7 bases match TRBD1. The CDR3 reads CASSFQGDGYTF. As DNA, the CDR3 is TGTGCCAGCAGCTTTCAGGGGGATGGCTACACCTTC.